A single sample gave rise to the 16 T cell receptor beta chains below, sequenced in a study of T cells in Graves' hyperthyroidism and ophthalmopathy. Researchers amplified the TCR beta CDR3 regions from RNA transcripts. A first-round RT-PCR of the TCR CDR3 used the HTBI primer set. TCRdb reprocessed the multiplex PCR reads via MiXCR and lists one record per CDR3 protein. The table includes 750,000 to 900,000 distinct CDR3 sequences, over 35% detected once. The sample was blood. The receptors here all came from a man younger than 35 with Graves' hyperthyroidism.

CDR3 DNA: TGTGCCAGCAGCTTACTGTCGAACACTGAAGCTTTCTTT. Translating it yields CASSLLSNTEAFF. The chain joins TRBV7-9 to TRBJ1-1, with D hard to call. The germline V gene has CDR1 SEHNR and CDR2 FQNEAQ (reference sequence). The V end was cut by 2 bases, the J end by 1 base, with 5 bases between. The CDR3 sequence is 13 residues long.

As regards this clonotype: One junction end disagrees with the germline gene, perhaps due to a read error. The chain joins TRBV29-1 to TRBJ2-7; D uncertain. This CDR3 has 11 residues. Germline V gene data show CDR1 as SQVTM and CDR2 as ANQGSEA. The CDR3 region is CSIERGYEQYF. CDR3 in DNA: TGCAGCATTGAACGCGGCTACGAGCAGTACTTC.

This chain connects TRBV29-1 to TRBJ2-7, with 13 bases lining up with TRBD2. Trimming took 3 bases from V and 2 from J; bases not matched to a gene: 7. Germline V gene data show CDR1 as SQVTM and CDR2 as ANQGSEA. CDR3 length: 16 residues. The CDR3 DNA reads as TGCAGCGTTGAGGGGACTAGCGGGACAGGTGCCTACGAGCAGTACTTC. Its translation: CSVEGTSGTGAYEQYF.

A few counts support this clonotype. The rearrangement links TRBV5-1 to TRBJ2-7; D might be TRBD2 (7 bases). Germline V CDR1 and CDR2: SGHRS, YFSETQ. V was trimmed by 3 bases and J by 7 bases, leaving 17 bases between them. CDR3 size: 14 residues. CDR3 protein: CASSYGGPAGEQYF. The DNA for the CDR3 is TGCGCCAGCAGCTACGGGGGGCCGGCTGGAGAGCAGTACTTC.

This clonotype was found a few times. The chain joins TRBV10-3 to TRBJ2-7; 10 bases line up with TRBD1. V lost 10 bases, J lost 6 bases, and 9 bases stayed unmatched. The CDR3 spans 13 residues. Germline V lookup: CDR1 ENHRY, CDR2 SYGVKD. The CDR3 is CATGTGEEREQYF. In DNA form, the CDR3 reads TGTGCCACCGGGACAGGGGAGGAACGCGAGCAGTACTTC.

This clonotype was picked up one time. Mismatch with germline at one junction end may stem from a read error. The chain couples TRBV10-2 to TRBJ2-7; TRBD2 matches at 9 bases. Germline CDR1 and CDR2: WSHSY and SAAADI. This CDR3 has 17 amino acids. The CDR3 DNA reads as TGTGCCAGCAGCTTGGTACTAGCGGGCCTGAGCTCCTACGAGCAGTACTTC. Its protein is CASSLVLAGLSSYEQYF.

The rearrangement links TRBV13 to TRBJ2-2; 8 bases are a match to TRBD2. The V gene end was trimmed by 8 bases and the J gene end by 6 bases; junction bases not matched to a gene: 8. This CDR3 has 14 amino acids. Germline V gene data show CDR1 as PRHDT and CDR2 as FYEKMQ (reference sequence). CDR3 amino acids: CASPISGSPGELFF. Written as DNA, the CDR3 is TGTGCCAGCCCGATCAGCGGGAGTCCCGGGGAGCTGTTTTTT.

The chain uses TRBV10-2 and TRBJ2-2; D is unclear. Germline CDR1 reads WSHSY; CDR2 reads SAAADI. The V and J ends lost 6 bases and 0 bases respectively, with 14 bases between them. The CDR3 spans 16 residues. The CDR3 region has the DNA TGCGCCAGCAGCCAAGTCATACGGGCGAACACCGGGGAGCTGTTTTTT. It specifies CASSQVIRANTGELFF.

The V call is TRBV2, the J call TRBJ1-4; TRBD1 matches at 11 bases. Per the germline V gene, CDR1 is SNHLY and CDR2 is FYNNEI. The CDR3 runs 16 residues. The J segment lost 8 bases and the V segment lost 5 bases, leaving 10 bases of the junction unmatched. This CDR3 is CASSYLPGQGGEKLFF. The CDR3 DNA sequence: TGTGCCAGCAGTTACCTCCCGGGACAGGGGGGGGAAAAACTGTTTTTT.

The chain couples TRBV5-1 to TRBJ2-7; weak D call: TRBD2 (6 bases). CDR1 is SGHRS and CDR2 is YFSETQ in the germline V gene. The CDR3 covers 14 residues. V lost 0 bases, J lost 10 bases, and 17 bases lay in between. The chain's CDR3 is CASSLAGGYEPQYF. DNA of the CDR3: TGCGCCAGCAGCTTGGCCGGGGGTTACGAGCCACAGTACTTC.

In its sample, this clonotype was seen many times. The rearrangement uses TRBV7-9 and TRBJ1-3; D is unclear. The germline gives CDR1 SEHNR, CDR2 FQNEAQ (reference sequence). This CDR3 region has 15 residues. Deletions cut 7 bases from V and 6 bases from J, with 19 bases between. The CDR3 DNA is TGTGCCAGCACTAATCGGCAGCTTTTAGAAAACACCATATATTTT. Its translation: CASTNRQLLENTIYF. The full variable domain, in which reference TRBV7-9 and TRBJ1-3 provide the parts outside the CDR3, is DTGVSQNPRHKITKRGQNVTFRCDPISEHNRLYWYRQTLGQGPEFLTYFQNEAQLEKSRLLSDRFSAERPKGSFSTLEIQRTEQGDSAMYLCASTNRQLLENTIYFGEGSWLTVV.

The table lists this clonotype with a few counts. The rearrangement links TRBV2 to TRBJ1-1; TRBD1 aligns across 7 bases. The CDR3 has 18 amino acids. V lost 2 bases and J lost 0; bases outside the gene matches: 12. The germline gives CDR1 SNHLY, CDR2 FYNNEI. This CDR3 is CASSEPLPGQTMNTEAFF. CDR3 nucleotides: TGTGCCAGCAGTGAACCCTTACCGGGACAGACAATGAACACTGAAGCTTTCTTT.

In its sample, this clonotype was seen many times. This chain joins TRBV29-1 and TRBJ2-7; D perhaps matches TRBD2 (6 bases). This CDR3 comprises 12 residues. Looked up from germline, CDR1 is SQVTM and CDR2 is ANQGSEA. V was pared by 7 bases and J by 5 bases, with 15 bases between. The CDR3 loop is CSGMGGSDEQYF. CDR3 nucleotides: TGCAGCGGGATGGGGGGATCGGACGAGCAGTACTTC.

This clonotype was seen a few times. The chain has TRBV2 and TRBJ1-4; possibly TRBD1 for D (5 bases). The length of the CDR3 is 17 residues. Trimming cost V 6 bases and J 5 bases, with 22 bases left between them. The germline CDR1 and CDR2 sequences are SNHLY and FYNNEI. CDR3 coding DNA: TGTGCCAGCAGCTTTTCGGGGGAGGGGTTCCTCAATGAAAAACTGTTTTTT. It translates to CASSFSGEGFLNEKLFF.

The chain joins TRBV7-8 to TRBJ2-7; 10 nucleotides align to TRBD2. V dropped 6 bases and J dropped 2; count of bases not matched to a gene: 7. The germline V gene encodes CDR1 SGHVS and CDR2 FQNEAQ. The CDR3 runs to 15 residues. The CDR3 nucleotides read TGTGCCAGCAGTTGGGCAACTAGCGGGACCTACGAGCAGTACTTC. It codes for CASSWATSGTYEQYF.

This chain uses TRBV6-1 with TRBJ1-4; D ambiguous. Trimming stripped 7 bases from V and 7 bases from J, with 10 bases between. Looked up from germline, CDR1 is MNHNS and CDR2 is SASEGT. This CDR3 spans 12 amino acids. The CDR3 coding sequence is TGTGCCAGCAAGACTTCTGGTGAAAAACTGTTTTTT. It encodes CASKTSGEKLFF.